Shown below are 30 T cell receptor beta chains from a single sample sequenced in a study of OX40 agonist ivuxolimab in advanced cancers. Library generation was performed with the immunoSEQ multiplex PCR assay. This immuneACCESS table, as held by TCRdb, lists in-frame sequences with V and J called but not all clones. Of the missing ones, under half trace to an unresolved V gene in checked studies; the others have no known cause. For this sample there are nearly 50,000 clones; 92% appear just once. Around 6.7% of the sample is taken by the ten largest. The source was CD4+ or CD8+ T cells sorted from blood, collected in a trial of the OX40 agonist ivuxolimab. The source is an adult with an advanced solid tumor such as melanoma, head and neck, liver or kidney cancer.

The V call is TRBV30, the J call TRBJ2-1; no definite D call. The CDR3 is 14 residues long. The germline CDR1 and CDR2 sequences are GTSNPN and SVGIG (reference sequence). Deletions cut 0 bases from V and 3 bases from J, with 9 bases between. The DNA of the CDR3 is TGTGCCTGGAGTGTCTACGATGTCTACAATGAGCAGTTCTTC. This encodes CAWSVYDVYNEQFF. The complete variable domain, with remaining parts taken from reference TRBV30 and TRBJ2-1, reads SQTIHQWPATLVQPVGSPLSLECTVEGTSNPNLYWYRQAAGRGLQLLFYSVGIGQISSEVPQNLSASRPQDRQFILSSKKLLLSDSGFYLCAWSVYDVYNEQFFGPGTRLTVL.

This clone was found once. Written as DNA, the CDR3 is TGTGCCAGCTCACCGATGGGGGACTATGAAGGCTACACCTTC. This translates into CASSPMGDYEGYTF. The chain links TRBV18 to TRBJ1-2, with D tentatively TRBD1 (5 bases). Germline-derived CDR1 and CDR2 are KGHSH and LQKENI. There are 14 residues in the CDR3. The V gene lost 3 bases and the J gene lost 8 bases, with 16 bases spanning the gap.

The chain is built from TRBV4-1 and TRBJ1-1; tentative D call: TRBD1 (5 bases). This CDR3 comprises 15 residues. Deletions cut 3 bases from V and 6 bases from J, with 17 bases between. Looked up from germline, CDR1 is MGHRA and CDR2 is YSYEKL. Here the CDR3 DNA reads TGCGCCAGCAGCCACTATGGGAAGGGGCTGCCTGAAGCTTTCTTT. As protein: CASSHYGKGLPEAFF.

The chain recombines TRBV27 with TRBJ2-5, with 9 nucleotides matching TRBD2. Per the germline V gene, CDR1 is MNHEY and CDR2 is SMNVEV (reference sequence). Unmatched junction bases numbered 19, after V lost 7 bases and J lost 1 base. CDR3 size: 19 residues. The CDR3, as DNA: TGTGCCAGCACCCCCTCCCCCCCCGCTAGCGGGGCACTCCAAGAGACCCAGTACTTC. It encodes CASTPSPPASGALQETQYF.

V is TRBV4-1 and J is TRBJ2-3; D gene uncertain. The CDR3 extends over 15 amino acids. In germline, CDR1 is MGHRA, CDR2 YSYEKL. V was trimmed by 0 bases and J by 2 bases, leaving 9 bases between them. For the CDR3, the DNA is TGCGCCAGCAGCCAAGAAGGTGCTAACACAGATACGCAGTATTTT. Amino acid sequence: CASSQEGANTDTQYF.

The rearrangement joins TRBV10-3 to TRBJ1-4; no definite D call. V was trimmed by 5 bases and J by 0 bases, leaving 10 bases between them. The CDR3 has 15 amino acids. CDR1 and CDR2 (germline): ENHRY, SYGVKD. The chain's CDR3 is CAISHDGATNEKLFF. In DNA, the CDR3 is TGTGCCATCAGTCACGACGGTGCAACTAATGAAAAACTGTTTTTT.

The CDR3 DNA sequence: TGTGCCAGCAGCCCTCCGGACCGCTCCTACGAGCAGTACGTC. Its translation is CASSPPDRSYEQYV. The chain combines TRBV5-6 with TRBJ2-7; no definite D call. Per the germline V gene, CDR1 is SGHDT and CDR2 is YYEEEE. Trimming took 4 bases from V and 0 from J, leaving 11 bases between them. This CDR3 spans 14 amino acids.

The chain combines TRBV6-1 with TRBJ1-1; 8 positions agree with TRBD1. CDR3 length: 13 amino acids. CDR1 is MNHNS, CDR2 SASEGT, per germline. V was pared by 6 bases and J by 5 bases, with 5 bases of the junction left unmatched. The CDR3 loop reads CASSPTGETEAFF. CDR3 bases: TGTGCCAGCAGCCCGACAGGGGAAACTGAAGCTTTCTTT.

CDR3: CATRGDGEQYV. DNA for the CDR3: TGTGCCACACGCGGGGATGGCGAGCAGTACGTC. V is TRBV10-3 and J is TRBJ2-7; possibly TRBD2 for D (6 bases). Between the trimmed V and J ends, which lost 10 bases and 6 bases, there was a span of 13 bases. CDR1 and CDR2 (germline): ENHRY, SYGVKD. The CDR3 has 11 amino acids.

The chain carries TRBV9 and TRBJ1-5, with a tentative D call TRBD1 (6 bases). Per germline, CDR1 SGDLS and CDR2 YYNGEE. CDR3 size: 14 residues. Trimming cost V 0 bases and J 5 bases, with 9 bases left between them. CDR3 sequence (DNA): TGTGCCAGCAGCGTAGGCAGGGGCGATCAGCCCCAGCATTTT. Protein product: CASSVGRGDQPQHF.

As DNA, the CDR3 is TGTGCCAGCAGCTTGGGTCCGGGGGGGCGCACAGATACGCAGTATTTT. This codes for CASSLGPGGRTDTQYF. The J gene is TRBJ2-3, the V gene TRBV5-4; TRBD2 matches 8 bases. The germline V gene encodes CDR1 SGHNT and CDR2 YYREEE (reference sequence). The junction had 4 bases not matched to a gene; V was cut back by 0 bases and J by 1 base. CDR3 length equals 16 residues.

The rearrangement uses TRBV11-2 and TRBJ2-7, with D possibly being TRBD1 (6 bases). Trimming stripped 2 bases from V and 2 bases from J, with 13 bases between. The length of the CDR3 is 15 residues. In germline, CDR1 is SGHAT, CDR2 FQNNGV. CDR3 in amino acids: CASSLWGTLTYEQYF. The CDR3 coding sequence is TGTGCCAGCAGCTTATGGGGGACACTCACCTACGAGCAGTACTTC. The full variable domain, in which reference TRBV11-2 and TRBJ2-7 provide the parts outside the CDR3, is EAGVAQSPRYKIIEKRQSVAFWCNPISGHATLYWYQQILGQGPKLLIQFQNNGVVDDSQLPKDRFSAERLKGVDSTLKIQPAKLEDSAVYLCASSLWGTLTYEQYFGPGTRLTVT.

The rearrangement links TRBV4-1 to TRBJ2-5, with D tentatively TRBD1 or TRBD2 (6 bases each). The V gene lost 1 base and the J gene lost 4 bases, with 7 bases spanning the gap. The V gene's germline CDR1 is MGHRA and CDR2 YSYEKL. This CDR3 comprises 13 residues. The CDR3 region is CASSQAGAETQYF. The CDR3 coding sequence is TGCGCCAGCAGCCAAGCGGGGGCAGAGACCCAGTACTTC.

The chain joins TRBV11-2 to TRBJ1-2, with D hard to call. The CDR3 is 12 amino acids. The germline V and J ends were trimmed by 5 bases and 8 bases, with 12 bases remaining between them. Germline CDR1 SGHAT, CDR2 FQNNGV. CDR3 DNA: TGTGCCAGCAGCCCAGCGGGATACGGCTACACCTTC. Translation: CASSPAGYGYTF.

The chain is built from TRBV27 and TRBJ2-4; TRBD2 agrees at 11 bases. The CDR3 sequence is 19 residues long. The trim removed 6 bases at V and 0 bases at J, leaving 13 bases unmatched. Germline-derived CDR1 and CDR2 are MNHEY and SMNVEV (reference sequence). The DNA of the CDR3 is TGTGCCAGCAGGACCCAATGGTTTAGCGGGGGGGTAGCCAAAAACATTCAGTACTTC. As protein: CASRTQWFSGGVAKNIQYF.

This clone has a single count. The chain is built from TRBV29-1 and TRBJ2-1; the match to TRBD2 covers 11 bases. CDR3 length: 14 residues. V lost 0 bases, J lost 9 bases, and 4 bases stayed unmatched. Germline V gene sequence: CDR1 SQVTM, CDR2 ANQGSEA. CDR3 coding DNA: TGCAGCGTTGAAGATAGCGGGGGGGCAGGTGAGCAGTTCTTC. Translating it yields CSVEDSGGAGEQFF.

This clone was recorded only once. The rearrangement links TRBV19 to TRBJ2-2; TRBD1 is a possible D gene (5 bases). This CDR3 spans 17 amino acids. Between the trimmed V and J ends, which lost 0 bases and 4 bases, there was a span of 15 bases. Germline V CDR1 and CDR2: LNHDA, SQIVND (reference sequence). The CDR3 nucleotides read TGTGCCAGTAGTATAGATCTCCCCAGGGATCCCACCGGGGAGCTGTTTTTT. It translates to CASSIDLPRDPTGELFF.

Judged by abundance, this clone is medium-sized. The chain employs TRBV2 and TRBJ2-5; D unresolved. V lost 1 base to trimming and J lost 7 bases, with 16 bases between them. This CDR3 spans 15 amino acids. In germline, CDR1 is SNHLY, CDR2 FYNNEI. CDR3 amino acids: CASSEGFQGSGTQYF. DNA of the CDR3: TGTGCCAGCAGTGAAGGCTTCCAAGGATCCGGGACCCAGTACTTC.

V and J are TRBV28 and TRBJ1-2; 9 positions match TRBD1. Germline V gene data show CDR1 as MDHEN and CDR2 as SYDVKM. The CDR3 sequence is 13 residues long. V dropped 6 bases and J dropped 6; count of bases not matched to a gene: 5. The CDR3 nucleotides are TGTGCCAGCAGAACAGGGGGCCTGAATGGCTACACCTTC. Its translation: CASRTGGLNGYTF.

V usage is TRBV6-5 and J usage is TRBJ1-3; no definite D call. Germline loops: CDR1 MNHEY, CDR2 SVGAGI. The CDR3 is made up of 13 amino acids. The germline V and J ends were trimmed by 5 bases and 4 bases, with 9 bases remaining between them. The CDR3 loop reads CASSVLDGNTIYF. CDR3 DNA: TGTGCCAGCAGTGTGTTGGACGGAAACACCATATATTTT.

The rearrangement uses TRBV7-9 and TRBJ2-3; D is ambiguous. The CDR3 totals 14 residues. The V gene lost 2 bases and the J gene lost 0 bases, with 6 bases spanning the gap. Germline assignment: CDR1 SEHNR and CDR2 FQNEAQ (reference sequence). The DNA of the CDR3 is TGTGCCAGCAGCTTACCTGTCAGCACAGATACGCAGTATTTT. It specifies CASSLPVSTDTQYF.

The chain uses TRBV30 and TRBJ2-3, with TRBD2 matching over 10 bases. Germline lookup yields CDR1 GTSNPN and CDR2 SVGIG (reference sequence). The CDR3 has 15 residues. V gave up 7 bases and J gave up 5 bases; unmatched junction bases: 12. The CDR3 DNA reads TGTGCCTTCCTTGGAGGGACTAGCGTGGGAGATACGCAGTATTTT. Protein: CAFLGGTSVGDTQYF.

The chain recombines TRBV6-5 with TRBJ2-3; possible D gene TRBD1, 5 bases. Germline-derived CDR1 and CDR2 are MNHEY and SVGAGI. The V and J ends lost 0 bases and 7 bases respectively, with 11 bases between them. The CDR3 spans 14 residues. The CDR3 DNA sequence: TGTGCCAGCAGTTACTCTAACGACAGATATACGCAGTATTTT. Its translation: CASSYSNDRYTQYF.

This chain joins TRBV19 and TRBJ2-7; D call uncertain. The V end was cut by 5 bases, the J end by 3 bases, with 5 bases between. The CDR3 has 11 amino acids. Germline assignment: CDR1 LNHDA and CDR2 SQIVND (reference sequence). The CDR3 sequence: CASSYNYEQYF. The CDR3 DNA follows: TGTGCCAGTAGTTACAACTACGAGCAGTACTTC.

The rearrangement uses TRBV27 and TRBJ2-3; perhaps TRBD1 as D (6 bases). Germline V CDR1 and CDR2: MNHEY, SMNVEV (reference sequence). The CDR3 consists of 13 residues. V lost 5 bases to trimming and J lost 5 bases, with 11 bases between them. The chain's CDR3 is CASSRQDLDTQYF. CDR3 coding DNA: TGTGCCAGCAGTCGACAGGACCTAGATACGCAGTATTTT.

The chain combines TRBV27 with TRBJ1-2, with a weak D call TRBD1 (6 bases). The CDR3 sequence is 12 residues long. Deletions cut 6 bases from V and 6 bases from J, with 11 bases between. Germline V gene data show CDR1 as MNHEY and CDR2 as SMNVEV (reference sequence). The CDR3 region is CASRRTGNGYTF. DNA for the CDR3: TGTGCCAGCAGACGAACAGGGAATGGCTACACCTTC.

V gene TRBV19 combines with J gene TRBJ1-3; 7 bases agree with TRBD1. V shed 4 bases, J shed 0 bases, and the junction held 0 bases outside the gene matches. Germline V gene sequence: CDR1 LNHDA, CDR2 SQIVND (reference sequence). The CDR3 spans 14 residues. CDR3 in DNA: TGTGCCAGTAGTAGGGACAGCTCTGGAAACACCATATATTTT. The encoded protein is CASSRDSSGNTIYF.

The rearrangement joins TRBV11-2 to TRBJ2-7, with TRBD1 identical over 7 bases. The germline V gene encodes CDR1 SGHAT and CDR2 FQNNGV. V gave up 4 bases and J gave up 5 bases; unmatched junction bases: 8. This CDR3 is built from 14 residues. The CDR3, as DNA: TGTGCCAGCAGCTGGAAAGGGACAGTAGACGAGCAGTACGTC. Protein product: CASSWKGTVDEQYV.

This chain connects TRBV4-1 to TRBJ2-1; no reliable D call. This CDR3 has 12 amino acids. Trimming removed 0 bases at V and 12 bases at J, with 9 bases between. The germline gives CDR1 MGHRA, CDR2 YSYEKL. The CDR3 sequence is CASSQDIIVQFF. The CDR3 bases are TGCGCCAGCAGCCAAGACATAATAGTGCAGTTCTTC.

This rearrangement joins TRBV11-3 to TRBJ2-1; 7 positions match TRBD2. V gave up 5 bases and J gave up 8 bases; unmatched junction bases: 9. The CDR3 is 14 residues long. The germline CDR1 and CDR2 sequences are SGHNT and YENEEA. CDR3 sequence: CASSPGRGTDEQFF. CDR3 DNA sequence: TGTGCCAGCAGCCCGGGGCGGGGGACCGATGAGCAGTTCTTC.